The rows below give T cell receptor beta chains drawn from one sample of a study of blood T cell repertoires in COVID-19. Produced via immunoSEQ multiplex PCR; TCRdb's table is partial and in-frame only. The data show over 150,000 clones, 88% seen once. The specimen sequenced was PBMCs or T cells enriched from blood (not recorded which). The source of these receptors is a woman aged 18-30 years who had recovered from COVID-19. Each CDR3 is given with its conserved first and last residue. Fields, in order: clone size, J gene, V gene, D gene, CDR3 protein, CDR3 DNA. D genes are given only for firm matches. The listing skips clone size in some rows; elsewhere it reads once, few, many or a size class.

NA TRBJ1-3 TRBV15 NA CATSREALTGSGNTIYF TGTGCCACCAGCAGAGAAGCGTTGACAGGCTCTGGAAACACCATATATTTT
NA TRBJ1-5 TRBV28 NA CASRAGGNQPQHF TGTGCCAGCAGAGCGGGAGGCAATCAGCCCCAGCATTTT
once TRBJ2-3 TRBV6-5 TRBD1 CASSPLGQASDTQYF TGTGCCAGCAGCCCCCTAGGACAGGCCTCAGATACGCAGTATTTT
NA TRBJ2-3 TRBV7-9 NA CASSSTGTYTDTQYF TGTGCCAGCAGCTCAACCGGGACTTATACAGATACGCAGTATTTT
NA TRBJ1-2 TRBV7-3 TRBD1 CASSDPLSRDSRDYTF TGTGCCAGCAGCGATCCTCTAAGCCGGGACAGTCGAGACTACACCTTC
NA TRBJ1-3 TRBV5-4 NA CASSPGIGSTVGNTIYF TGTGCCAGCAGCCCGGGTATAGGTTCCACGGTTGGAAACACCATATATTTT
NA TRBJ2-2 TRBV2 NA CASSQTGTGELFF TGTGCCAGCAGTCAAACAGGGACCGGGGAGCTGTTTTTT
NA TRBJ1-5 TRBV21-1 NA CASSKGRGREDQPQHF TGTGCCAGCAGCAAAGGGAGGGGCAGGGAGGATCAGCCCCAGCATTTT
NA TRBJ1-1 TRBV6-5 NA CASLPGQNTEAFF TGTGCCAGCTTGCCAGGGCAGAACACTGAAGCTTTCTTT
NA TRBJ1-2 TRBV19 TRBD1 CASSPGGNYYGYTF TGTGCCAGTAGTCCAGGGGGGAACTACTATGGCTACACCTTC
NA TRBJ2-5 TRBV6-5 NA CASSQGRARETQYF TGTGCCAGCAGCCAAGGCAGGGCACGGGAGACCCAGTACTTC
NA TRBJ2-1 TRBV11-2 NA CASSFNHNEQFF TGTGCCAGCAGCTTTAATCACAATGAGCAGTTCTTC
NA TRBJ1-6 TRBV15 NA CATSRQGNSPLHF TGTGCCACCAGCAGACAGGGGAATTCACCCCTCCACTTT
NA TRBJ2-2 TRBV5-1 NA CASSSSPVKNTGELFF TGCGCCAGCAGCTCGTCCCCGGTAAAGAACACCGGGGAGCTGTTTTTT
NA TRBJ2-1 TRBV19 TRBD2 CASSTVKSGVPYNEQFF TGTGCCAGTAGTACAGTGAAAAGCGGGGTCCCCTACAATGAGCAGTTCTTC
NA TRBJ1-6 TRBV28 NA CASNSRAVVLNSPLHF TGTGCCAGCAACTCCAGGGCGGTGGTTCTTAATTCACCCCTCCACTTT
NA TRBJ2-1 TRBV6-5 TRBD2 CASRTGGYADNEQFF TGTGCCAGCAGGACGGGAGGGTATGCTGACAATGAGCAGTTCTTC
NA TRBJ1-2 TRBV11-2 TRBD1 CASAPGQAYGYTF TGTGCCAGCGCCCCGGGACAGGCATATGGCTACACCTTC
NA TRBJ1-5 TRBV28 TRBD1 CASRFDRVSNQPQHF TGTGCCAGCAGGTTCGACAGGGTCAGCAATCAGCCCCAGCATTTT
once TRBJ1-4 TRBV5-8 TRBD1 CASSPSGQSNEKLFF TGTGCCAGCAGCCCCTCGGGACAGTCGAATGAAAAACTGTTTTTT
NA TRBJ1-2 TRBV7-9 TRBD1 CASSATGGFNYGYTF TGTGCCAGCAGCGCCACAGGGGGGTTTAACTATGGCTACACCTTC
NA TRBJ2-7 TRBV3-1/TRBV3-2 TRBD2 CASSQDLLAVQGQYF TGTGCCAGCAGCCAAGATCTGCTAGCGGTCCAGGGGCAGTACTTC
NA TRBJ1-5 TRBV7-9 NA CASSLPSSNQPQHF TGTGCCAGCAGCCTCCCTAGTAGCAATCAGCCCCAGCATTTT
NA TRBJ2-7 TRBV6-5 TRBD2 CASSAGTSTSEQYF TGTGCCAGCAGCGCCGGGACTAGCACCTCCGAGCAGTACTTC
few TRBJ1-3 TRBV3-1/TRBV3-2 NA CASSQDLARVSGNTIYF TGTGCCAGCAGCCAAGATTTAGCGAGGGTCTCTGGAAACACCATATATTTT
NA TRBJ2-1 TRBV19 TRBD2 CASSLRYPGTSGRDNEQFF TGTGCCAGTAGTCTAAGGTATCCCGGGACTAGCGGGAGGGATAATGAGCAGTTCTTC
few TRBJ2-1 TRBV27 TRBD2 CASSSNSGRFNEQFF TGTGCCAGCAGTTCGAATAGCGGGAGATTCAATGAGCAGTTCTTC
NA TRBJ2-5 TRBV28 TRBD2 CASSFQREPQETQYF TGTGCCAGCAGTTTCCAGCGGGAGCCTCAAGAGACCCAGTACTTC
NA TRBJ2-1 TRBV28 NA CASSSDRPYYNEQFF TGTGCCAGCAGTTCTGACAGGCCCTACTACAATGAGCAGTTCTTC
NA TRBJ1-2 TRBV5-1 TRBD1 CASSTRQGNYGYTF TGCGCCAGCAGCACCCGACAGGGGAACTATGGCTACACCTTC
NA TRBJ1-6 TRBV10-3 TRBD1 CAISESGQGGGHSPLHF TGTGCCATCAGTGAGTCCGGACAGGGCGGCGGGCATTCACCCCTCCACTTT
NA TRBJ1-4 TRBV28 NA CASGSRDEKLFF TGTGCCAGCGGATCCCGGGATGAAAAACTGTTTTTT
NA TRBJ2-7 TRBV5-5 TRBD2 CASSSGGGVHEQYF TGTGCCAGCAGCTCCGGGGGGGGCGTCCACGAGCAGTACTTC
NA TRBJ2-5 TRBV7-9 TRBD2 CASSPRGLAGGETQYF TGTGCCAGCAGCCCCCGGGGACTAGCGGGAGGAGAGACCCAGTACTTC
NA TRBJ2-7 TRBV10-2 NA CASSVRRDLVEQYF TGCGCCAGCAGTGTCAGGCGGGATCTGGTCGAGCAGTACTTC
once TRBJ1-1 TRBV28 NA CASSLSGGLVGSDTEAFF TGTGCCAGCAGTTTATCGGGGGGGCTTGTGGGGTCGGACACTGAAGCTTTCTTT
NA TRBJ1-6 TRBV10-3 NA CAISESQAPLHF TGTGCCATCAGTGAGTCCCAGGCACCCCTCCACTTT
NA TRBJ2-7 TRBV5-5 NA CASSFGRNAYEQYF TGTGCCAGCAGCTTCGGCAGGAACGCCTACGAGCAGTACTTC
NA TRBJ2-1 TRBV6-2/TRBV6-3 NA CASSYSPSTSEQFF TGTGCCAGCAGTTACTCCCCTAGCACAAGTGAGCAGTTCTTC
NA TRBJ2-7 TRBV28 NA CASSLLFLEQYF TGTGCCAGCAGTTTATTATTCCTCGAGCAGTACTTC
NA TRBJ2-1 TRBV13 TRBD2 CASSLGHTSGGAGPFNEQFF TGTGCCAGCAGCTTAGGCCACACTAGCGGGGGGGCAGGCCCTTTCAATGAGCAGTTCTTC
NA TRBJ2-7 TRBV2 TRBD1 CASSRTGVNEQYF TGTGCCAGCAGTAGGACAGGGGTGAACGAGCAGTACTTC
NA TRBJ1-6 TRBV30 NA CAFKGRGLTYNSPLHF TGTGCCTTCAAGGGGCGGGGGCTAACCTATAATTCACCCCTCCACTTT
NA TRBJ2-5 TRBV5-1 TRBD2 CASNSGTSVGETQYF TGCGCCAGCAACTCCGGGACTAGCGTAGGCGAGACCCAGTACTTC
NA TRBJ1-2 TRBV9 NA CASSVVEGNYGYTF TGTGCCAGCAGCGTAGTTGAGGGCAACTATGGCTACACCTTC